These T cell receptor beta chains were read from a single sample in a study of CD8+ T cells in alopecia areata. Clones were sequenced by immunoSEQ multiplex PCR, and TCRdb holds only the in-frame ones, with some missing. The sample has approximately 280,000 clones; about three fifths are singletons. Sequencing was performed on CD4+ T cells sorted from blood, taken at week 24, from a patient treated with tofacitinib. These receptors were obtained from a human donor with alopecia areata. Each CDR3 is given with its conserved first and last residue. A D gene is named only where the DNA matches it firmly. A row's size may be missing; if present it is once, few, many or a size class.

v_gene	j_gene	d_gene	abundance	CDR3aa	CDR3nt
TRBV27	TRBJ1-2	TRBD1	NA	CASSLSFRQGANYGYTF	TGTGCCAGCAGTTTAAGTTTCCGGCAGGGGGCAAACTATGGCTACACCTTC
TRBV11-2	TRBJ1-1	NA	few	CASSFQMNTEAFF	TGTGCCAGCAGCTTCCAGATGAACACTGAAGCTTTCTTT
TRBV7-2	TRBJ2-7	NA	NA	CASSLGQILGKYF	TGTGCCAGCAGCTTAGGACAGATATTGGGAAAGTACTTC
TRBV10-3	TRBJ2-3	NA	few	CAIGGTDTQYF	TGTGCGATTGGGGGCACAGATACGCAGTATTTT
TRBV10-3	TRBJ2-5	NA	NA	CAIRSGPPGQETQYF	TGTGCCATCAGATCAGGGCCCCCAGGCCAAGAGACCCAGTACTTC
TRBV30	TRBJ1-5	NA	NA	CAWSVSTSSNQPQHF	TGTGCCTGGAGTGTATCAACATCAAGCAATCAGCCCCAGCATTTT
TRBV4-1	TRBJ2-7	NA	NA	CASSQDIRVTEQYF	TGCGCCAGCAGCCAAGATATCCGGGTGACCGAGCAGTACTTC
TRBV9	TRBJ1-1	TRBD1	NA	CASSDGGGGLTEAFF	TGTGCCAGCAGTGACGGCGGAGGGGGCCTTACTGAAGCTTTCTTT
TRBV2	TRBJ1-2	NA	NA	CASTMDVDGCTF	TGTGCCAGCACAATGGACGTGGATGGCTGCACCTTC
TRBV16	TRBJ2-3	NA	NA	CASSQVTPGDTQYF	TGTGCCAGCAGCCAAGTCACCCCGGGAGATACGCAGTATTTT
TRBV19	TRBJ2-1	TRBD1	few	CASSTRTGGSDEQFF	TGTGCCAGTAGTACTAGGACAGGGGGAAGCGATGAGCAGTTCTTC
TRBV18	TRBJ2-7	TRBD1	few	CASSPEDRGVGQYF	TGTGCCAGCTCACCGGAGGACAGGGGAGTCGGGCAGTACTTC
TRBV2	TRBJ1-5	NA	NA	CAGAKKLNQPQHF	TGTGCCGGCGCAAAAAAGCTCAATCAGCCCCAGCATTTT
TRBV2	TRBJ1-5	TRBD1	NA	CASSVGTGSVEQPQHF	TGTGCCAGCAGTGTTGGGACAGGGTCTGTGGAACAGCCCCAGCATTTT
TRBV5-1	TRBJ1-3	NA	NA	CASSRPDRGNTIYF	TGCGCCAGCAGCCGCCCCGACAGAGGAAACACCATATATTTT
TRBV5-1	TRBJ1-2	TRBD1	few	CASSWGTGADYGYTF	TGCGCCAGCAGCTGGGGGACAGGGGCCGACTATGGCTACACCTTC
TRBV2	TRBJ2-5	NA	NA	CASSRETQYF	TGTGCCAGCAGTCGCGAGACCCAGTACTTC
TRBV15	TRBJ2-1	TRBD1	NA	CATSRDLDRGNPNEQFF	TGTGCCACCAGCAGAGACTTGGACAGGGGTAATCCCAATGAGCAGTTCTTC
TRBV7-2	TRBJ2-5	NA	NA	CASSFQGTQETQYF	TGTGCCAGCAGCTTCCAGGGGACCCAAGAGACCCAGTACTTC
TRBV18	TRBJ2-7	TRBD1	NA	CASSQQGDSYEQYF	TGTGCCAGCTCACAACAGGGGGACTCCTACGAGCAGTACTTC
TRBV7-3	TRBJ2-2	NA	NA	CASSLTSTGELFF	TGTGCCAGCAGCTTAACAAGTACCGGGGAGCTGTTTTTT
TRBV5-4	TRBJ2-5	NA	NA	CASSFGETQYF	TGTGCCAGCAGCTTTGGAGAGACCCAGTACTTC
TRBV25-1	TRBJ1-2	NA	NA	CASSEEGLTNYGYTF	TGTGCCAGCAGTGAAGAAGGGCTCACTAACTATGGCTACACCTTC
TRBV4-2	TRBJ2-5	NA	few	CASSQAPGGEGEETQYF	TGTGCCAGCAGCCAAGCCCCGGGGGGCGAGGGAGAAGAGACCCAGTACTTC
TRBV29-1	TRBJ1-4	NA	NA	CSVFSPGPPNEKLFF	TGCAGCGTTTTCTCTCCGGGCCCGCCTAATGAAAAACTGTTTTTT
TRBV4-1	TRBJ2-3	TRBD2	NA	CASSQRTSGTDTQYF	TGCGCCAGCAGCCAGCGGACTAGCGGCACAGATACGCAGTATTTT
TRBV18	TRBJ2-6	TRBD1	NA	CASSPETGSANVLTF	TGTGCCAGCTCACCCGAGACAGGGTCGGCCAACGTCCTGACTTTC
TRBV14	TRBJ1-1	NA	NA	CASSPLGLSTNTEAFF	TGTGCCAGCAGCCCACTCGGACTGTCGACGAACACTGAAGCTTTCTTT
TRBV29-1	TRBJ2-7	TRBD1	NA	CSVEIHVETGGYEQYF	TGCAGCGTTGAGATTCATGTGGAAACAGGGGGCTACGAGCAGTACTTC
TRBV4-1	TRBJ2-4	NA	NA	CASRSGAKNIQYF	TGCGCCAGCAGAAGTGGAGCCAAAAACATTCAGTACTTC
TRBV19	TRBJ1-6	NA	once	CASSEGRNNSPLHF	TGTGCCAGTAGTGAGGGTCGGAATAATTCACCCCTCCACTTT
TRBV7-9	TRBJ2-5	NA	few	CASSYNQETQYF	TGTGCCAGCAGCTACAACCAAGAGACCCAGTACTTC
TRBV30	TRBJ1-2	TRBD1	NA	CAWSVGQERGYTF	TGTGCCTGGAGTGTGGGACAGGAACGCGGCTACACCTTC
TRBV5-1	TRBJ2-5	NA	NA	CASSKQDQETQYF	TGCGCCAGCAGCAAACAGGATCAAGAGACCCAGTACTTC